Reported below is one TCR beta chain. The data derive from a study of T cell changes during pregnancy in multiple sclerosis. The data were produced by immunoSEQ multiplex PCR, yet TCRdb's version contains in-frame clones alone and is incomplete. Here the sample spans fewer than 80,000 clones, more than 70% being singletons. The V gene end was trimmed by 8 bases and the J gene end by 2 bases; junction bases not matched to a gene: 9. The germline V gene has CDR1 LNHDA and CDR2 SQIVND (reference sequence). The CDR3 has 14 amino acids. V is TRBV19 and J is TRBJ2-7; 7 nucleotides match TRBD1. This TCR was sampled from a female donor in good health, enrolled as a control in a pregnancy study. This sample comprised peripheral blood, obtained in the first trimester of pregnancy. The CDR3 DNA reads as TGTGCCAGTGCTCAAACGACAGGGCCCTACGAGCAGTACTTC. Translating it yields CASAQTTGPYEQYF.